This entry is about one TCR beta chain. Its antigen is still unknown. Some clones are missing from TCRdb's copy, which holds only in-frame ones; the method was immunoSEQ multiplex PCR. The sample contains around 91,000 clones, roughly nine tenths of which appear only once. This record belongs to a study of PD-1 blockade in classical Hodgkin lymphoma. In germline, CDR1 is LNHNV, CDR2 YYDKDF (reference sequence). Trimming removed 0 bases from V and 13 bases from J; junction bases left unmatched: 13. The CDR3 spans 16 residues. Every patient experienced relapse after autologous stem cell transplantation, and brentuximab vedotin exposure varied. The study, taken as a whole, reports: Baseline diversity in complete responders resembled that of newly diagnosed patients. Differences between repertoires have undefined causes, possibly disease activity or prior therapy. Patients with an early start, nivolumab under 1 year after ASCT, were excluded.

This specimen was peripheral blood mononuclear cells (PBMCs), taken at baseline. The chain couples TRBV15 to TRBJ2-1; TRBD2 aligns across 9 bases. This receptor was taken from a human donor with classical Hodgkin lymphoma. The CDR3 spells CATSRDPLGGGETQFF. CDR3 coding DNA: TGTGCCACCAGCAGAGATCCCCTGGGCGGGGGGGAAACACAGTTCTTC. The full variable domain, in which reference TRBV15 and TRBJ2-1 provide the parts outside the CDR3, is DAMVIQNPRYQVTQFGKPVTLSCSQTLNHNVMYWYQQKSSQAPKLLFHYYDKDFNNEADTPDNFQSRRPNTSFCFLDIRSPGLGDTAMYLCATSRDPLGGGETQFFGPGTRLTVL.